Listed here are 13 T cell receptor beta chains from one sample, sequenced in a study of ipilimumab plus nivolumab after autologous stem cell transplantation. Data came from immunoSEQ multiplex PCR; TCRdb stores just in-frame clones and leaves some out. The data contain about 12,000 clones, 60% to 80% of them singletons. The material sequenced was PBMCs, taken in a trial of ipilimumab plus nivolumab as post-transplant consolidation. Every receptor here comes from a male donor with diffuse large B-cell lymphoma.

With respect to this clone: Given a far larger clone just one base away, this is likely a sequencing read error. Distinct nucleotide sequences in the sample also encode this CDR3. This sequence joins TRBV9 and TRBJ2-7; no clear D. CDR1 and CDR2 from the germline V gene are SGDLS and YYNGEE. Deletions cut 0 bases from V and 3 bases from J, with 10 bases between. The CDR3 runs to 14 residues. CDR3 sequence: CASSVGDTNYEQYF. CDR3 sequence (DNA): TGTGCCAGCAGCGTAGGGGATACCAACTACGAGCAGTACTTC.

This clone was counted many times. This chain uses TRBV2 with TRBJ2-7, with D perhaps matching TRBD1 (5 bases). Trimming shortened V by 1 base and J by 3 bases, and 19 bases separated the two germline ends. Germline V gives CDR1 SNHLY, CDR2 FYNNEI. This CDR3 contains 17 residues. CDR3 region: CASSEVDAGLGVYEQYF. As DNA, the CDR3 is TGTGCCAGCAGTGAAGTGGATGCAGGGTTAGGGGTCTACGAGCAGTACTTC. Full variable domain (missing parts from reference TRBV2 and TRBJ2-7): EPEVTQTPSHQVTQMGQEVILRCVPISNHLYFYWYRQILGQKVEFLVSFYNNEISEKSEIFDDQFSVERPDGSNFTLKIRSTKLEDSAMYFCASSEVDAGLGVYEQYFGPGTRLTVT.

The chain carries TRBV7-8 and TRBJ1-4; possibly TRBD1 for D (5 bases). Deletions cut 5 bases from V and 6 bases from J, with 13 bases between. CDR1 is SGHVS, CDR2 FQNEAQ, per germline. CDR3 length equals 14 residues. The CDR3 reads CASSPGGGYEKLFF. The CDR3 DNA is TGTGCCAGCAGCCCTGGGGGGGGGTATGAAAAACTGTTTTTT.

This chain connects TRBV15 to TRBJ2-7; 10 bases align to TRBD2. The CDR3 length is 16 residues. With 5 bases clipped from V and 5 bases from J, the junction kept 12 bases outside the gene matches. Germline V gene lookup returns CDR1 LNHNV and CDR2 YYDKDF (reference sequence). CDR3 DNA sequence: TGTGCCACCAGCGGTAGCGGGAGGTCCGGAGTCCACGAGCAGTACTTC. Its protein product is CATSGSGRSGVHEQYF.

The V call is TRBV15, the J call TRBJ2-7, with TRBD2 as a possible D gene (5 bases). The length of the CDR3 is 15 residues. CDR1 is LNHNV, CDR2 YYDKDF, per germline (reference sequence). Trimming cost V 1 base and J 2 bases, with 12 bases left between them. This chain's CDR3 is CATSRGIGSAYEQYF. The CDR3 region has the DNA TGTGCCACCAGCAGAGGCATAGGGAGCGCCTACGAGCAGTACTTC.

This clone occurred once. With a much larger clone just one base away, this may be a read error. At the DNA level, this CDR3 is encoded by other sequences in the same sample as well. The chain couples TRBV9 to TRBJ1-1; D is possibly TRBD1 (5 bases). V dropped 2 bases and J dropped 1 base, with 15 bases sitting between them. Germline-derived CDR1 and CDR2 are SGDLS and YYNGEE. The CDR3 is 16 residues long. Here the CDR3 reads CASSVGANGGNTEAFF. CDR3 in DNA: TGTGCCAGCAGCGTCGGGGCAAACGGGGGGAACACTGAAGCTTTCTTT.

V usage is TRBV18 and J usage is TRBJ2-2; 9 bases match TRBD1. The CDR3 has 19 amino acids. CDR1 KGHSH and CDR2 LQKENI come from the germline V gene. V was pared by 0 bases and J by 2 bases, with 10 bases of the junction left unmatched. The CDR3 DNA sequence: TGTGCCAGCTCACCACCGACTGTTGGACAGGGGCGCAACACCGGGGAGCTGTTTTTT. It encodes CASSPPTVGQGRNTGELFF.

This chain connects TRBV19 to TRBJ2-5; 9 bases are a match to TRBD2. Germline lookup yields CDR1 LNHDA and CDR2 SQIVND (reference sequence). The CDR3 covers 13 residues. The CDR3 is CSGGGAVQETQYF. CDR3 sequence (DNA): TGTTCCGGCGGGGGGGCCGTACAAGAGACCCAGTACTTC.

The chain carries TRBV11-2 and TRBJ2-2; TRBD2 agrees at 12 bases. This CDR3 contains 16 residues. Trimming cost V 3 bases and J 3 bases; bases outside gene matches: 2. Germline CDR1 reads SGHAT; CDR2 reads FQNNGV. The CDR3 loop reads CASSFRLAGDTGELFF. As DNA, the CDR3 is TGTGCCAGCAGCTTCCGACTAGCGGGGGACACCGGGGAGCTGTTTTTT. Based on the CDR3 plus reference TRBV11-2 and TRBJ2-2, the full variable domain is EAGVAQSPRYKIIEKRQSVAFWCNPISGHATLYWYQQILGQGPKLLIQFQNNGVVDDSQLPKDRFSAERLKGVDSTLKIQPAKLEDSAVYLCASSFRLAGDTGELFFGEGSRLTVL.

V is TRBV6-5 and J is TRBJ2-3, with D possibly being TRBD1 (6 bases). V was trimmed by 0 bases and J by 1 base, leaving 11 bases between them. The CDR3 has 16 residues. Germline-derived CDR1 and CDR2 are MNHEY and SVGAGI. The CDR3 nucleotides read TGTGCCAGCAGTTACTCGTCTCCAGGGGGCACAGATACGCAGTATTTT. Its translation: CASSYSSPGGTDTQYF.

The V and J genes are TRBV2 and TRBJ2-7; D unresolved. V dropped 5 bases and J dropped 1 base, with 3 bases sitting between them. The CDR3 contains 11 residues. Per the germline V gene, CDR1 is SNHLY and CDR2 is FYNNEI. The CDR3 nucleotides are TGTGCCAGCAGTTCGTCCTACGAGCAGTACTTC. Translating it yields CASSSSYEQYF.

This clone has a handful of counts. CDR3 residues: CASSFNTDWGQETQYF. For the CDR3, the DNA is TGTGCCAGCAGCTTTAACACGGATTGGGGCCAAGAGACCCAGTACTTC. The genes are TRBV7-9 and TRBJ2-5, with no clear D. V lost 3 bases and J lost 1, with 15 bases in between. The CDR3 runs 16 residues. Germline V CDR1 and CDR2: SEHNR, FQNEAQ (reference sequence).

The genes are TRBV29-1 and TRBJ1-1; 8 bases are shared with TRBD1. Germline CDR1 and CDR2: SQVTM and ANQGSEA. Losses at the gene ends were 5 bases for V and 4 bases for J; bases not matched to a gene: 6. The CDR3 length is 13 residues. The CDR3 DNA reads as TGCAGCGTTCTAAAGACAGGGGCCACTGAAGCTTTCTTT. It translates to CSVLKTGATEAFF.